Below, one T cell receptor (beta chain) is given with its context. What it binds is not known. With 11 bases removed from V and 8 bases from J, the gap between germline ends came to 18 bases. This CDR3 is 12 amino acids long. Germline-derived CDR1 and CDR2 are MDHEN and SYDVKM. The PCR was carried out with 60 Vbeta primers and 13 Jbeta primers. The protocol was immunoSEQ multiplex PCR, while the TCRdb copy is restricted to in-frame clones and leaves out a portion. The data contain 85,000 to 100,000 clones, 90% of them singletons. These data are taken from a study of cytomegalovirus exposure and HLA in healthy donors. Study results and limitations: The investigators catalogued 150 to 200 TCR beta chains as cytomegalovirus-associated. Previous analysis showed most TCR beta V segments were productive about 87% or about 30% of the time. Later on, a genetic analysis was performed. It linked a missense variant in DCLRE1C with V- and J-gene trimming of TCR beta.

V and J are TRBV28 and TRBJ1-1, with D possibly matching TRBD1 (5 bases). This TCR was sampled from a man younger than 35 in good health and CMV-seronegative. What was sequenced was PBMCs. The CDR3 is CAVSKGRGEAFF. The CDR3 nucleotides read TGTGCCGTCTCAAAGGGTCGGGGGGAAGCTTTCTTT.